Given below is one T cell receptor beta chain in context. This clonotype was counted many times. The target of this receptor is not known. No quality values exist for individual bases; no much larger clone is one base distant. Taken from cysteine to phenylalanine, the CDR3 has 14 residues. Only CDR3 DNA is held: 42 bases, read in frame from base 1. V is reduced by 0 bases and J by 11 bases, leaving a spacing of 16 bases between them. CDR1 and CDR2 were assigned from the germline V gene as LGHNA and YNFKEQ. This sample is part of a study of T cells in Graves' hyperthyroidism and ophthalmopathy (dated 2019 in TCRdb). Some background on the complete study: Peripheral blood was collected at initial diagnosis, before any treatment. To identify distinguishing TCR V-J signatures, a discovery cohort of roughly 100 patients was used, comprising 40 to 45 with Graves' ophthalmopathy and approximately 57 with stable Graves' hyperthyroidism. Prospective prediction of ophthalmopathy was tested in an independent validation cohort of fewer than 20 hyperthyroidism patients and 15 to 17 patients who later progressed to ophthalmopathy. The 95 to 100 discovery patients were randomly split 7:3 into training and test sets. In several Graves' hyperthyroidism patients, the study also compared T-cell repertoires from thyroid tissue with T-cell repertoires from blood. Following sampling, methimazole starting at 30 mg daily was given to hyperthyroidism patients, and high-dose intravenous methylprednisolone was given to ophthalmopathy patients. The paper describes TCR Vbeta CDR3 sequencing of 120 to 150 peripheral blood samples, made up of some 42 ophthalmopathy patients, 70 to 75 hyperthyroidism patients and 17 progressor patients.

The study at large found these results: Most expanded thyroid clonotypes (frequency above 0.001) were also detected in blood, suggesting blood repertoires may reflect thyroid immune responses. In validation, the model predicted progression to ophthalmopathy a median of about 5.9 months before onset, with roughly 70% sensitivity and roughly 73% specificity. No statistical method was used to set the sample size in advance, and investigators knew the group allocation. In cross-validation, a model built on a 13 V-J signature told ophthalmopathy apart from stable hyperthyroidism with 85% to 90% sensitivity and 81% to 82% specificity, and in testing the same model reached 80%/75%.

A patient counted as having stable Graves' hyperthyroidism if no progression to ophthalmopathy occurred over 18 months of follow-up. Hyperthyroidism patients were aged 18 to 65 years and newly diagnosed, with disease duration of less than 2 months. The study excluded patients with uncontrolled infections, other autoimmune diseases, pregnancy or lactation. Clinical symptoms, serum thyroxine and TRAb, thyroid ultrasound, and orbital computed tomography formed the basis for the diagnoses. Ficoll-Paque density gradient centrifugation was used to isolate PBMCs from approximately 10 ml of fresh peripheral blood. Trizol reagent was used to extract total RNA, and RNA quality was then checked on an Agilent 2100 Bioanalyzer. Amplification of TCR beta CDR3 regions was carried out from RNA transcripts. The first round of RT-PCR for the TCR CDR3 was performed with the HTBI primer set and the Qiagen OneStep RT-PCR kit. The libraries were constructed in a second round of multiplex PCR and then size-selected and purified. Sequencing of the libraries was done on an Illumina HiSeq2000 using paired-end 100 bp reads. As for the original processing: SOAPnuke was used to process the raw data, throwing out any read that contained adapters or uncalled bases, had a mean Phred below 15, or lacked an exact constant-primer or identifier match. High-quality paired reads were merged using COPE v1.2.5, and each unique nucleotide sequence was defined as a clonotype. MiTCR v1.1 was used to align the clonotypes against IMGT TRBV, TRBD and TRBJ reference segments. The analysis was restricted to V-J combinations with a frequency above 0.0001, which together covered 99.2% of the repertoires. The TCS score was defined as the ratio of F50 (clonal expansion) to E x V (chaos), calculated using BLOSUM62-based TCRdist between CDR3 peptides within each V-J. Welch's t-statistics and random forest reduced around 550 V-J features to under 15, which were used in a naive Bayes classifier (R e1071). Using fastp at Q25 and MiXCR, TCRdb reprocessed the public reads and kept productive beta chains. Records with the same CDR3 protein are collapsed into one entry carrying the most frequent genes and DNA. The V and J calls follow TCRdb's processing rather than the paper's. For this sample there are some 720,000 distinct CDR3 sequences; 16% appear just once. Roughly 8% of the sample belongs to the ten largest clones.

The receptor comes from a man aged 18 to 29 with Graves' hyperthyroidism. The sequence is built from TRBV4-2 and TRBJ1-1; tentative D gene TRBD1, with 6 bases matching. Material: blood. The DNA is as follows: TGTGCCAGCAGCCAAGAGCCCGGGGGCAATGAGGCTTTCTTT. Its coded protein is CASSQEPGGNEAFF.